One and the same sample provided the 11 T cell receptor beta chains below, sequenced in a study of blood T cell repertoires in COVID-19. The repertoire was sequenced with immunoSEQ multiplex PCR; TCRdb's copy has only in-frame clones and lacks some. The table includes 150,000 to 250,000 clones, 85% to 95% detected once. The sample taken for sequencing was peripheral blood. These receptors were obtained from a man in his thirties or forties with COVID-19, enrolled during active disease.

The chain uses TRBV3-1 (or the pseudogene TRBV3-2) and TRBJ1-1; TRBD1 might be the D (6 bases). This CDR3 spans 14 amino acids. Germline CDR1 and CDR2: LGHDT and YNNKEL (reference sequence). Trimming left V 4 bases short and J 2 bases short, with 11 bases between. CDR3 amino acids: CASSLEGGNTEAFF. The CDR3 coding sequence is TGTGCCAGCAGCCTAGAAGGGGGAAACACTGAAGCTTTCTTT.

The chain links TRBV27 to TRBJ2-5; 7 bases are a match to TRBD1. The J segment lost 4 bases and the V segment lost 0 bases, leaving 8 bases of the junction unmatched. Germline V lookup: CDR1 MNHEY, CDR2 SMNVEV (reference sequence). This CDR3 is built from 16 residues. DNA of the CDR3: TGTGCCAGCAGTTTATCGTGGGGACAGAGGGGAGAGACCCAGTACTTC. Encoded protein: CASSLSWGQRGETQYF.

V usage is TRBV30 and J usage is TRBJ1-2, with D hard to call. CDR1 and CDR2 (germline): GTSNPN, SVGIG (reference sequence). V was clipped by 0 bases and J by 1 base, with 3 bases between them. The length of the CDR3 is 12 residues. CDR3 region: CAWSVLNYGYTF. The CDR3 region has the DNA TGTGCCTGGAGTGTACTTAACTATGGCTACACCTTC.

This chain uses TRBV3-1 (or the pseudogene TRBV3-2) with TRBJ2-7, with D tentatively TRBD1 (6 bases). The CDR3 covers 14 residues. V lost 2 bases to trimming and J lost 0 bases, with 8 bases between them. Germline V gene data show CDR1 as LGHDT and CDR2 as YNNKEL (reference sequence). This chain's CDR3 is CASSQTGISYEQYF. CDR3 in DNA: TGTGCCAGCAGCCAAACAGGGATCTCCTACGAGCAGTACTTC.

The gene calls are TRBV5-1 and TRBJ1-1, with 9 bases fitting TRBD1. V lost 4 bases, J lost 0 bases, and 7 bases stayed unmatched. The CDR3 is made up of 16 amino acids. CDR1 and CDR2 from the germline V gene are SGHRS and YFSETQ. The CDR3 region is CASSRGTGTMNTEAFF. Written as DNA, the CDR3 is TGCGCCAGCAGCCGCGGGACAGGGACCATGAACACTGAAGCTTTCTTT.

This chain uses TRBV6-2 or TRBV6-3 with TRBJ1-2; 7 bases fit TRBD1. CDR3 length equals 17 residues. V lost 2 bases and J lost 2; bases outside the gene matches: 11. CDR1 and CDR2 (germline): MNHEY, SVGEGT. As DNA, the CDR3 is TGTGCCAGCAGTTACAGGGGGACAGTGACTGAAAACTATGGCTACACCTTC. This gives the protein CASSYRGTVTENYGYTF.

This chain connects TRBV3-1 (or the pseudogene TRBV3-2) to TRBJ1-2, with D tentatively TRBD1 (6 bases). This CDR3 has 15 residues. With 5 bases removed from V and 0 bases from J, the gap between germline ends came to 13 bases. Germline V gene lookup returns CDR1 LGHDT and CDR2 YNNKEL (reference sequence). Here the CDR3 DNA reads TGTGCCAGCAGCGCAGGGACACGAGCTAACTATGGCTACACCTTC. Amino acid sequence: CASSAGTRANYGYTF.

The chain has TRBV11-2 and TRBJ1-2; D gene ambiguous. Germline-derived CDR1 and CDR2 are SGHAT and FQNNGV. CDR3 length: 15 amino acids. Trimming took 3 bases from V and 0 from J, leaving 11 bases between them. The CDR3, as DNA: TGTGCCAGCAGCTTTGCAGGACTCTCTAACTATGGCTACACCTTC. Protein: CASSFAGLSNYGYTF.

This clone was counted a few times. The V and J genes are TRBV9 and TRBJ1-2; 7 bases are shared with TRBD1. The CDR3 is 15 residues long. The V gene's germline CDR1 is SGDLS and CDR2 YYNGEE. V was clipped by 0 bases and J by 4 bases; unmatched bases: 6. In DNA form, the CDR3 reads TGTGCCAGCAGCGTAGCAGGGGGGCGCGCCTATGGCTACACCTTC. Protein: CASSVAGGRAYGYTF.

The CDR3 nucleotides are TGTGCCAGCAGCCCGAGCGGGGGAGCCACAGATACGCAGTATTTT. It translates to CASSPSGGATDTQYF. The V and J genes are TRBV11-3 and TRBJ2-3; 8 nucleotides align to TRBD2. V lost 5 bases to trimming and J lost 2 bases; unmatched junction nucleotides: 6. The CDR3 spans 15 residues. CDR1 and CDR2 from the germline V gene are SGHNT and YENEEA.

The J gene is TRBJ2-1, the V gene TRBV19; 12 bases align to TRBD1. This CDR3 contains 15 residues. The V gene end was trimmed by 9 bases and the J gene end by 4 bases; junction bases not matched to a gene: 7. Germline values: CDR1 LNHDA, CDR2 SQIVND (reference sequence). The CDR3 region is CASQKGQGAYNEQFF. As DNA, the CDR3 is TGTGCCAGCCAGAAGGGACAGGGGGCGTACAATGAGCAGTTCTTC. The entire variable domain, with the rest obtained from reference TRBV19 and TRBJ2-1, is as follows: DGGITQSPKYLFRKEGQNVTLSCEQNLNHDAMYWYRQDPGQGLRLIYYSQIVNDFQKGDIAEGYSVSREKKESFPLTVTSAQKNPTAFYLCASQKGQGAYNEQFFGPGTRLTVL.